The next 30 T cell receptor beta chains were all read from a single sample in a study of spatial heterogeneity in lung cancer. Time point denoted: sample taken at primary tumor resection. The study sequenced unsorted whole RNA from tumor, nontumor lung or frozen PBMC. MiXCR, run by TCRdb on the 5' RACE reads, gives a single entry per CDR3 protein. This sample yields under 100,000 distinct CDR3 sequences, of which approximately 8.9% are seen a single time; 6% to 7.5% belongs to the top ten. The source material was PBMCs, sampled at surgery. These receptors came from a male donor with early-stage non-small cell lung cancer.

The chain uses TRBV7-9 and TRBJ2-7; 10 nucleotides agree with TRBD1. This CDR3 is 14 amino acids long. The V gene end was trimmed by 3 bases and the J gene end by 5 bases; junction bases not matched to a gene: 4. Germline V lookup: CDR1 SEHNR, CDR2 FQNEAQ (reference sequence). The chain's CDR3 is CASSFSGTGDEQYF. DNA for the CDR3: TGTGCCAGCAGCTTTTCCGGGACAGGGGACGAGCAGTACTTC.

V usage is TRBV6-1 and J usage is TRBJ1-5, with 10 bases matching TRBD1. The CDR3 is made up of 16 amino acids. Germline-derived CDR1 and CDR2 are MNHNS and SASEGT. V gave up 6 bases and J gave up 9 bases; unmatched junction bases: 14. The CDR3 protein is CASSLNPGQGPGPQHF. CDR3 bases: TGTGCCAGCAGCCTGAATCCGGGACAGGGGCCAGGGCCCCAGCATTTT.

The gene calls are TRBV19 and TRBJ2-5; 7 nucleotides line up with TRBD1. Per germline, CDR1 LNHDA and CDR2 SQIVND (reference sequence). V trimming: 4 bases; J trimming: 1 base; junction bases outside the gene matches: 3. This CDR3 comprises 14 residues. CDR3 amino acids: CASSTGQLQETQYF. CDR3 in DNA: TGTGCCAGTAGTACGGGACAGCTCCAAGAGACCCAGTACTTC.

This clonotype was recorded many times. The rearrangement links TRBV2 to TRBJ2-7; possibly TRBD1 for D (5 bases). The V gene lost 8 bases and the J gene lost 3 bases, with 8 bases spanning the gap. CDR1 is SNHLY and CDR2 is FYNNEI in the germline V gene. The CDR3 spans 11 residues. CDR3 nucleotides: TGTGCCAGCGGGGCTATCTACGAGCAGTACTTC. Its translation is CASGAIYEQYF. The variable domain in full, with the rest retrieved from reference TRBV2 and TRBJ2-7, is EPEVTQTPSHQVTQMGQEVILRCVPISNHLYFYWYRQILGQKVEFLVSFYNNEISEKSEIFDDQFSVERPDGSNFTLKIRSTKLEDSAMYFCASGAIYEQYFGPGTRLTVT.

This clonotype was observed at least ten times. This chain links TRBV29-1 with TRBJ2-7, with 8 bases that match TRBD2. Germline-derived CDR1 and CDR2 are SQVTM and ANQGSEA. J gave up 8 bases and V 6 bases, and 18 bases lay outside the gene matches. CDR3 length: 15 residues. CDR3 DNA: TGCAGCGTAGGAGCGGGAGATGGTTACCAGTTAAAGCAGTACTTC. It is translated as CSVGAGDGYQLKQYF.

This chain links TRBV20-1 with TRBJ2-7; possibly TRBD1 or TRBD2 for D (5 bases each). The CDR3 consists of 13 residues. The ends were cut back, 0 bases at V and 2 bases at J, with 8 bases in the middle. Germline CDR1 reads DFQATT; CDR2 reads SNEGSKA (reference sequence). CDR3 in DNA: TGCAGTGCTAGAGAGTCGGGGCCCTACGAGCAGTACTTC. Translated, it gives CSARESGPYEQYF.

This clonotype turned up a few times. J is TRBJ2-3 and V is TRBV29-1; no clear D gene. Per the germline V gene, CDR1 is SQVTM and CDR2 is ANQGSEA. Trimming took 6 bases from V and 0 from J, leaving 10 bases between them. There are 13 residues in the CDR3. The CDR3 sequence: CSVKGASTDTQYF. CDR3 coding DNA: TGCAGCGTAAAAGGCGCTAGCACAGATACGCAGTATTTT.

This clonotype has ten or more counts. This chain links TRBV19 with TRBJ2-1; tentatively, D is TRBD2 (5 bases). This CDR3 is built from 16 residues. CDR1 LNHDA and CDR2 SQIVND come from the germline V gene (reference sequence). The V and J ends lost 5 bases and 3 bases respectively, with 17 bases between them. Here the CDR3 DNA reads TGTGCCAGTAGTCCAGAGCCGGACTTAAACTACAATGAGCAGTTCTTC. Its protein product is CASSPEPDLNYNEQFF.

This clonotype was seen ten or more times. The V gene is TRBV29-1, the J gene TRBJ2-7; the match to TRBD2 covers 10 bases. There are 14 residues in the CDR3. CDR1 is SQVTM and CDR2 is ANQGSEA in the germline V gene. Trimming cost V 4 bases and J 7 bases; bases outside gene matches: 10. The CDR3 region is CSVGRTSGFGEQYF. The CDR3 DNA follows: TGCAGCGTTGGTAGGACTAGCGGTTTCGGAGAGCAGTACTTC.

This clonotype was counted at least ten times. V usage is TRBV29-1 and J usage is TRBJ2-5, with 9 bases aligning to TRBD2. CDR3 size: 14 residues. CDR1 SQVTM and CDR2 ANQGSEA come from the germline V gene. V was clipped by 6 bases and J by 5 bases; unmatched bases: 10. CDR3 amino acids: CSVSSGAGRETQYF. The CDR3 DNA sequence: TGCAGCGTGTCTAGCGGGGCTGGGCGGGAGACCCAGTACTTC.

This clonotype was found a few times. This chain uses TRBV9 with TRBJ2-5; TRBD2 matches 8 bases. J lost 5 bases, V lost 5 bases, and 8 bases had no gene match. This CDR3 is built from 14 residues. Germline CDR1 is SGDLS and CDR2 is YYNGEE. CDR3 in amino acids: CASSPGLAGETQYF. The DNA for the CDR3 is TGTGCCAGCAGTCCTGGACTAGCAGGGGAGACCCAGTACTTC.

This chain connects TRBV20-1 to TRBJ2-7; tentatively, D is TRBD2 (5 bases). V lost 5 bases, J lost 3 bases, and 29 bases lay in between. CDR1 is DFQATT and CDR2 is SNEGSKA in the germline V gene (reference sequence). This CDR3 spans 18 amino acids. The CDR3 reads CSARARGGGSGIDYEQYF. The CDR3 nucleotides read TGCAGTGCTCGAGCCCGAGGAGGAGGTTCGGGCATTGACTACGAGCAGTACTTC.

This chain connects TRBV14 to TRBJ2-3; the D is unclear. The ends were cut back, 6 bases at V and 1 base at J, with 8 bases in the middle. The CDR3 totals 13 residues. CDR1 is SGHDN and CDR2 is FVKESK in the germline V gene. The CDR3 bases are TGTGCCAGCAGTCTCTTTGGCACAGATACGCAGTATTTT. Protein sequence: CASSLFGTDTQYF. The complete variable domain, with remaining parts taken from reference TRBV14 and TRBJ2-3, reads EAGVTQFPSHSVIEKGQTVTLRCDPISGHDNLYWYRRVMGKEIKFLLHFVKESKQDESGMPNNRFLAERTGGTYSTLKVQPAELEDSGVYFCASSLFGTDTQYFGPGTRLTVL.

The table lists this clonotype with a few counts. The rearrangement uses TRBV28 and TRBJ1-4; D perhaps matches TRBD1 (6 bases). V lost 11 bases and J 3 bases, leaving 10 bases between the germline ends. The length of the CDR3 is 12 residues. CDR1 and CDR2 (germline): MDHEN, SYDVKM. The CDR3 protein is CAEGGANEKLFF. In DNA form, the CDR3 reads TGTGCCGAAGGGGGGGCTAATGAAAAACTGTTTTTT.

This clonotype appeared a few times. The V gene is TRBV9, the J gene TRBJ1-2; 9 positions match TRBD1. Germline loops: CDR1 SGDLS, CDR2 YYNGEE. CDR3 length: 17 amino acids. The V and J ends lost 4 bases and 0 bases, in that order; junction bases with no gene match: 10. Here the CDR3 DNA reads TGTGCCAGCAGCTTCCTAGACAGGGGGTTAGCTAACTATGGCTACACCTTC. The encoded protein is CASSFLDRGLANYGYTF.

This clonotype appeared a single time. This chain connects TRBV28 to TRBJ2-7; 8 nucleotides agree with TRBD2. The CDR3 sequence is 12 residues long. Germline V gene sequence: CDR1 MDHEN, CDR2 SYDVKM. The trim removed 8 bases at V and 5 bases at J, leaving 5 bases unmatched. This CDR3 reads CASYSGINEQYF. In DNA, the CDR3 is TGTGCCAGCTATAGCGGGATCAACGAGCAGTACTTC.

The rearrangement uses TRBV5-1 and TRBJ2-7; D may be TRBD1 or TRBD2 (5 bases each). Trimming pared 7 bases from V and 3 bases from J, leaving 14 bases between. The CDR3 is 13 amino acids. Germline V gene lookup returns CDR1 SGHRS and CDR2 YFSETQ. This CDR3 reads CASCRGADYEQYF. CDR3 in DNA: TGCGCCAGCTGCCGAGGGGCCGACTACGAGCAGTACTTC.

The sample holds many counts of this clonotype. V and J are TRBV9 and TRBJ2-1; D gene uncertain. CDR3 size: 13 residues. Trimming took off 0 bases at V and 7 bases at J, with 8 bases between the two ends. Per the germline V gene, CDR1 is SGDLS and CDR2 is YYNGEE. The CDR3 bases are TGTGCCAGCAGCGTAGGCGGTCGGAATGAGCAGTTCTTC. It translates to CASSVGGRNEQFF. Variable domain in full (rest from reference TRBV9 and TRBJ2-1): DSGVTQTPKHLITATGQRVTLRCSPRSGDLSVYWYQQSLDQGLQFLIQYYNGEERAKGNILERFSAQQFPDLHSELNLSSLELGDSALYFCASSVGGRNEQFFGPGTRLTVL.

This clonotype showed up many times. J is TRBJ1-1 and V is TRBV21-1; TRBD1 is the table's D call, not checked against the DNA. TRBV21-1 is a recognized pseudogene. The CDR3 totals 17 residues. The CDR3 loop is CASTSDRGLSRKGKAFF. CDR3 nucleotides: TGTGCCAGCACCTCGGACAGGGGGCTTTCGCGAAAAGGGAAAGCTTTCTTT.

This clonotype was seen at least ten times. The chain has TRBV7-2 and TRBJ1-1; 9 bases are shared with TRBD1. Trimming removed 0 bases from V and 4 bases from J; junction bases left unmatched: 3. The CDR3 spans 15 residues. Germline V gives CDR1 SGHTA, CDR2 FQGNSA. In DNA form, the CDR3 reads TGTGCCAGCAGCTTAGCACAGGGGGCGGGCACTGAAGCTTTCTTT. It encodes CASSLAQGAGTEAFF.

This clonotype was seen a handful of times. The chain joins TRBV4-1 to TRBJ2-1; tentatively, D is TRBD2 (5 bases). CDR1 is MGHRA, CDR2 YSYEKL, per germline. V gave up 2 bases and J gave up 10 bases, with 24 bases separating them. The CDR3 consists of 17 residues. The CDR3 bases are TGCGCCAGCAGCCAAAGCCCCCCGGTCTACCGGACTGGGGAGCAGTTCTTC. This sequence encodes CASSQSPPVYRTGEQFF.

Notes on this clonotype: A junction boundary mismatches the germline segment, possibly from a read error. As DNA, the CDR3 is TGTGTCAGCAGCTTCGAGACAGGGAAACCAAACACTGAAGCTTTCTTT. Amino acids: CVSSFETGKPNTEAFF. This chain uses TRBV5-6 with TRBJ1-1; TRBD1 matches at 7 bases. CDR3 length equals 16 residues. CDR1 is SGHDT, CDR2 YYEEEE, per germline.

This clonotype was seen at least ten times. This CDR3 is CASSLGETGSRTQYF. The DNA for the CDR3 is TGTGCCAGCAGCTTAGGGGAGACAGGTTCACGGACCCAGTACTTC. This chain links TRBV7-9 with TRBJ2-5, with a weak D call TRBD1 (6 bases). The length of the CDR3 is 15 residues. The V end lost 1 base, the J end lost 7 bases, and 16 bases lay between the germline ends. The V gene's germline CDR1 is SEHNR and CDR2 FQNEAQ (reference sequence).

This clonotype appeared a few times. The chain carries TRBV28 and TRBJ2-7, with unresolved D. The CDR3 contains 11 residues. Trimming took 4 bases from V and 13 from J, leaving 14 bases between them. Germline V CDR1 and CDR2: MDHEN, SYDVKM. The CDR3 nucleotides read TGTGCCAGCAGTTCGGACGGAGCTCTTTACTTC. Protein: CASSSDGALYF. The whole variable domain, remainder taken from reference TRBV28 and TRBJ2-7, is DVKVTQSSRYLVKRTGEKVFLECVQDMDHENMFWYRQDPGLGLRLIYFSYDVKMKEKGDIPEGYSVSREKKERFSLILESASTNQTSMYLCASSSDGALYFGPGTRLTVT.

CDR3 protein: CASSLRPRMGLGLFF. For the CDR3, the DNA is TGTGCCAGCAGTTTAAGACCGAGAATGGGACTTGGGCTGTTTTTT. The gene calls are TRBV12-3 or TRBV12-4 and TRBJ1-4; TRBD1 might be the D (5 bases). The CDR3 spans 15 residues. Trimming removed 2 bases from V and 14 bases from J, with 21 bases in between.

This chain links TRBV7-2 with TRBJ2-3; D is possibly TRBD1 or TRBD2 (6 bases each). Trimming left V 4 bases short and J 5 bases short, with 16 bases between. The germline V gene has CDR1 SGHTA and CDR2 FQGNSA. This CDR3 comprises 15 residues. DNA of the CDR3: TGTGCCAGCAGCTCTAGCTCCGGGGGCGAAGATACGCAGTATTTT. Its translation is CASSSSSGGEDTQYF.

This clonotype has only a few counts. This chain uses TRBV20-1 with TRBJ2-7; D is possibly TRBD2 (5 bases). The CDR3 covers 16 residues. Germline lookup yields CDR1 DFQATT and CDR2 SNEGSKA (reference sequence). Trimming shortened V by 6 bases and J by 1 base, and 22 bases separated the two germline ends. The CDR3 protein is CSAPVGGRARSYEQYF. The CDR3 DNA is TGCAGTGCCCCCGTCGGAGGAAGGGCAAGATCCTACGAGCAGTACTTC.

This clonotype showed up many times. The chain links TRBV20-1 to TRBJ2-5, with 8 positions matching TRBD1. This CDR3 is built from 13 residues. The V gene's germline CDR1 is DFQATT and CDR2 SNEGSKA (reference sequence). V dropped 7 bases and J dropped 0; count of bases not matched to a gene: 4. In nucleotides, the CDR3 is TGCAGTGTTTTGGACAGGGACCAAGAGACCCAGTACTTC. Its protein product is CSVLDRDQETQYF.

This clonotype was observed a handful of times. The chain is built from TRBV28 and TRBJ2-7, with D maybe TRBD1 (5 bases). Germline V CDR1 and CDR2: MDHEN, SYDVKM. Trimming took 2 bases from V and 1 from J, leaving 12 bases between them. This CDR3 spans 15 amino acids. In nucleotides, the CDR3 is TGTGCCAGCAGTTTAATAGGGGCCGAATCCTACGAGCAGTACTTC. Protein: CASSLIGAESYEQYF.

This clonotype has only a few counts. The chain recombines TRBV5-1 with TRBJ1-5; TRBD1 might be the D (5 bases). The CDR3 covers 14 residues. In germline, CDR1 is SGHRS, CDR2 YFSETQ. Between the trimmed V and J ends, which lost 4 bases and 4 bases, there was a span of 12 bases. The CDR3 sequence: CASSRDGFNQPQHF. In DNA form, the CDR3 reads TGCGCCAGCAGCCGGGACGGTTTTAATCAGCCCCAGCATTTT.